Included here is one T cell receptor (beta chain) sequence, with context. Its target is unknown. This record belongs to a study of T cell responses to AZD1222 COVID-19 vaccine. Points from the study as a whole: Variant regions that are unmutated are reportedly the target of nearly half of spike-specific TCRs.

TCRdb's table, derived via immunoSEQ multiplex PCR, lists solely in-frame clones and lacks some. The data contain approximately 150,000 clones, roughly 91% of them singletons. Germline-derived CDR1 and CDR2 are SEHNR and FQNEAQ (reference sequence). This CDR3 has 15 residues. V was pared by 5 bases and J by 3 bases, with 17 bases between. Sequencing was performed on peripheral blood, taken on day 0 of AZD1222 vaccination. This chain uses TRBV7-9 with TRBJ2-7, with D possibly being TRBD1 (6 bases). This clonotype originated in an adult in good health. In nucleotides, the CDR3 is TGTGCCAGCAGCCGAATACAGGGATTAGGCTACGAGCAGTACTTC. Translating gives CASSRIQGLGYEQYF.